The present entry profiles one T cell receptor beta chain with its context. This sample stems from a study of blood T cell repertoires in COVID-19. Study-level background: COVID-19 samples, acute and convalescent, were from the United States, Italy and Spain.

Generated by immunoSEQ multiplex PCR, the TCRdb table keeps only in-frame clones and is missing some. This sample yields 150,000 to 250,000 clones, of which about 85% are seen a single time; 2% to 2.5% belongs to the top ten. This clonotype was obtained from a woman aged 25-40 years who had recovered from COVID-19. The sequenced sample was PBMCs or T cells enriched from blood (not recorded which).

The CDR3 region has the DNA TGTGCCCCTTCCTCGGACTGGACGAACACCGGGGAGCTGTTTTTT. Translating gives CAPSSDWTNTGELFF. This sequence joins TRBV3-1 (or the pseudogene TRBV3-2) and TRBJ2-2; a weak D match, TRBD2 (5 bases). Germline CDR1 is LGHDT and CDR2 is YNNKEL (reference sequence). V dropped 11 bases and J dropped 0 bases, with 16 bases sitting between them. The CDR3 sequence is 15 residues long.